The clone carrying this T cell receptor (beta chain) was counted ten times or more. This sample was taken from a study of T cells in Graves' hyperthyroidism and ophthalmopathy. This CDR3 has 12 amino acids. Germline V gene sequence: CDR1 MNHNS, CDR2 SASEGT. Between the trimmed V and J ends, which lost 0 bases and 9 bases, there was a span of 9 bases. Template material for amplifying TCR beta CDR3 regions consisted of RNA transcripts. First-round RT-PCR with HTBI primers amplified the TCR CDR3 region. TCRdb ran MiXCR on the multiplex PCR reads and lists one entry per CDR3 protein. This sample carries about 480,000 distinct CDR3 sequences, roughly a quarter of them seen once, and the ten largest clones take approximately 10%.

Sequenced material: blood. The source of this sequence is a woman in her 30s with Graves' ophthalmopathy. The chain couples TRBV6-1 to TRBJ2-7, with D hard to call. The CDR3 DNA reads TGTGCCAGCAGTGAAGCCGAAGTATGGCAGTACTTC. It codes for CASSEAEVWQYF.